The 10 T cell receptor beta chains presented below share a single source sample, sequenced in a study of T cells in Graves' hyperthyroidism and ophthalmopathy (dated by TCRdb to between 2018 and 2021). Library preparation was by multiplex PCR. Sequenced using an Illumina HiSeq 2000. The TCR beta CDR3 regions were amplified from RNA transcripts. For the first round of RT-PCR on the TCR CDR3, the HTBI primer set was used together with the Qiagen OneStep RT-PCR kit. TCRdb itself trimmed the public reads at Q25 with fastp, ran MiXCR and retained productive beta chains. When rows share a CDR3 protein, they turn into one entry using the most common DNA and genes. For this sample the table gives hundreds of thousands of distinct CDR3 sequences, of which approximately 15% were detected only once. The ten largest clones add up to approximately 13% of the sample. The specimen sequenced was blood. These receptors all come from a woman in her 50s with Graves' ophthalmopathy.

This clonotype appeared many times. The chain couples TRBV20-1 to TRBJ1-4; D unclear. V lost 3 bases, J lost 7 bases, and 12 bases lay in between. Germline CDR1 is DFQATT and CDR2 is SNEGSKA (reference sequence). This CDR3 spans 13 amino acids. The CDR3 nucleotides are TGCAGTGCTAGGAGGCAGTCGGGTGAAAAACTGTTTTTT. Translation gives CSARRQSGEKLFF.

This clonotype was counted only a few times. The chain carries TRBV19 and TRBJ2-2; 11 nucleotides align to TRBD2. From germline, CDR1 is LNHDA and CDR2 SQIVND (reference sequence). Trimming removed 6 bases from V and 6 bases from J; junction bases left unmatched: 3. This CDR3 is built from 14 residues. Here the CDR3 reads CASSTSGRPGELFF. The CDR3 DNA sequence: TGTGCCAGTAGCACTAGCGGGAGACCCGGGGAGCTGTTTTTT. The variable domain in full, with the rest retrieved from reference TRBV19 and TRBJ2-2, is DGGITQSPKYLFRKEGQNVTLSCEQNLNHDAMYWYRQDPGQGLRLIYYSQIVNDFQKGDIAEGYSVSREKKESFPLTVTSAQKNPTAFYLCASSTSGRPGELFFGEGSRLTVL.

The V and J genes are TRBV7-9 and TRBJ1-1; 12 nucleotides line up with TRBD1. The CDR3 spans 16 residues. The trim removed 5 bases at V and 4 bases at J, leaving 8 bases unmatched. Germline V gives CDR1 SEHNR, CDR2 FQNEAQ (reference sequence). In DNA, the CDR3 is TGTGCCAGCAGCCTCCGGGACAGGGGGCTGAGCACTGAAGCTTTCTTT. It specifies CASSLRDRGLSTEAFF.

Notes on this clonotype: One end of the junction does not line up with germline, which may come from a read error. The chain has TRBV7-9 and TRBJ1-5, with D possibly matching TRBD1 (5 bases). The CDR3 extends over 15 amino acids. The V gene's germline CDR1 is SEHNR and CDR2 FQNEAQ (reference sequence). CDR3 coding DNA: TGTGCCGGCAGCTTATGGTCAGGGAGCAATCAGCCCCAGCATTTT. Amino acid sequence: CAGSLWSGSNQPQHF.

This clonotype was recorded a few times. The chain combines TRBV20-1 with TRBJ2-2; no firm D call. Germline V CDR1 and CDR2: DFQATT, SNEGSKA (reference sequence). Trimming shortened V by 6 bases and J by 6 bases, and 14 bases separated the two germline ends. The CDR3 runs 13 residues. The CDR3 loop is CSAATLYSGELFF. The CDR3 DNA reads as TGCAGTGCCGCAACCCTGTACTCCGGGGAGCTGTTTTTT.

The sample holds many counts of this clonotype. This chain connects TRBV29-1 to TRBJ2-7, with D uncertain. Germline-derived CDR1 and CDR2 are SQVTM and ANQGSEA. The CDR3 is 12 residues long. Trimming left V 7 bases short and J 6 bases short, with 16 bases between. CDR3 loop: CSAGRVGSEQYF. CDR3 nucleotides: TGCAGCGCCGGACGGGTGGGAAGCGAGCAGTACTTC.

Here the CDR3 DNA reads TGCGCCGCGCCGGGACGACAAGAGACCCAGTACTTC. Its protein is CAAPGRQETQYF. The chain has TRBV10-1 and TRBJ2-5, with D perhaps matching TRBD1 or TRBD2 (5 bases each). Between the trimmed V and J ends, which lost 11 bases and 2 bases, there was a span of 12 bases. The CDR3 spans 12 residues. The germline CDR1 and CDR2 sequences are WNHNN and SYGVQD (reference sequence).

At least ten counts were recorded for this clonotype. The rearrangement links TRBV3-1 to TRBJ1-1; 8 bases match TRBD1. Germline CDR1 LGHDT, CDR2 YNNKEL (reference sequence). CDR3 length equals 13 residues. The junction had 4 bases not matched to a gene; V was cut back by 6 bases and J by 4 bases. The CDR3 nucleotides are TGTGCCAGCAGGGGACAGGTAGGCACTGAAGCTTTCTTT. Protein product: CASRGQVGTEAFF.

The chain uses TRBV6-5 and TRBJ2-6; perhaps TRBD2 as D (5 bases). The germline V and J ends were trimmed by 2 bases and 2 bases, with 13 bases remaining between them. The CDR3 runs to 17 residues. In germline, CDR1 is MNHEY, CDR2 SVGAGI. CDR3 protein: CASSYTRGRAGANVLTF. CDR3 DNA: TGTGCCAGCAGTTACACACGGGGAAGGGCTGGGGCCAACGTCCTGACTTTC.

The chain joins TRBV3-1 to TRBJ1-3; 12 nucleotides agree with TRBD1. Germline V CDR1 and CDR2: LGHDT, YNNKEL (reference sequence). This CDR3 has 18 residues. The V gene end was trimmed by 0 bases and the J gene end by 4 bases; junction bases not matched to a gene: 7. CDR3 sequence reads: CASSQDPPGQGAGNTIYF. The CDR3, as DNA: TGTGCCAGCAGCCAAGACCCCCCGGGACAGGGGGCCGGAAACACCATATATTTT.